The 17 T cell receptor beta chains below all came from one sample that was sequenced in a study of shared clonotypes between healthy human individuals. The table came from immunoSEQ multiplex PCR; TCRdb's copy has only in-frame clones and leaves some out. The sample includes approximately 2.5 million clones, around nine tenths of them seen just once. Material for sequencing was naive CD4+ T cells sorted from blood. Subset: CD45RA+ positively selected. Receptors originate from a man aged 18 to 29 in good health.

The chain links TRBV5-4 to TRBJ1-1, with TRBD1 as a possible D gene (5 bases). Trimming left V 4 bases short and J 1 base short, with 17 bases between. The CDR3 is 16 amino acids. Germline lookup yields CDR1 SGHNT and CDR2 YYREEE (reference sequence). The CDR3 protein is CASSPDQGWGNTEAFF. The DNA of the CDR3 is TGTGCCAGCAGCCCTGACCAGGGATGGGGGAACACTGAAGCTTTCTTT.

The gene calls are TRBV7-8 and TRBJ2-2; TRBD2 matches 8 bases. This CDR3 is built from 16 residues. CDR1 is SGHVS and CDR2 is FQNEAQ in the germline V gene. The V gene end was trimmed by 5 bases and the J gene end by 4 bases; junction bases not matched to a gene: 9. The CDR3 bases are TGTGCCAGCAGCACCTTAGCGGGGCCCTCCACCGGGGAGCTGTTTTTT. Its translation is CASSTLAGPSTGELFF.

The rearrangement joins TRBV27 to TRBJ2-1, with 8 nucleotides matching TRBD2. The V and J ends lost 6 bases and 5 bases, in that order; junction bases with no gene match: 9. This CDR3 contains 15 residues. Germline values: CDR1 MNHEY, CDR2 SMNVEV (reference sequence). The CDR3 loop reads CASRPGGGPHNEQFF. Here the CDR3 DNA reads TGTGCCAGCAGACCGGGAGGGGGACCCCACAATGAGCAGTTCTTC.

The table lists this clone with a few counts. Relative to the germline gene, one junction end is altered; a read error may explain this. The gene calls are TRBV2 and TRBJ1-1, with TRBD1 matching 7 bases. The CDR3 is 9 amino acids. The V gene's germline CDR1 is SNHLY and CDR2 FYNNEI. CDR3 nucleotides: TGTGCCGGCAGGGGGGTCCTATACTTT. It specifies CAGRGVLYF.

The genes are TRBV5-1 and TRBJ1-2; D is possibly TRBD1 (5 bases). CDR1 is SGHRS and CDR2 is YFSETQ in the germline V gene. V was pared by 4 bases and J by 8 bases, with 12 bases between. The CDR3 runs to 12 residues. Here the CDR3 reads CASSRDGGGYTF. The CDR3 nucleotides read TGCGCCAGCAGCCGGGACGGCGGGGGCTACACCTTC.

The V and J genes are TRBV5-4 and TRBJ2-3; perhaps TRBD2 as D (6 bases). Trimming removed 5 bases from V and 2 bases from J, with 12 bases in between. From germline, CDR1 is SGHNT and CDR2 YYREEE (reference sequence). CDR3 length equals 14 residues. CDR3 sequence: CASRDGLTTDTQYF. The CDR3 nucleotides read TGTGCCAGCAGGGATGGACTAACCACAGATACGCAGTATTTT.

V and J are TRBV9 and TRBJ2-1; TRBD2 matches 7 bases. The CDR3 has 16 residues. Germline V lookup: CDR1 SGDLS, CDR2 YYNGEE. Trimming cost V 2 bases and J 4 bases; bases outside gene matches: 9. In nucleotides, the CDR3 is TGTGCCAGCAGCGTCTTAGGTTGGGAGGGATACAATGAGCAGTTCTTC. It specifies CASSVLGWEGYNEQFF.

This chain uses TRBV5-1 with TRBJ2-2; 13 positions agree with TRBD2. This CDR3 region has 16 residues. V shed 4 bases and J 7 bases; nucleotides not matched to a gene: 7. The germline gives CDR1 SGHRS, CDR2 YFSETQ. CDR3 sequence: CASSDRTSGSGGELFF. The CDR3, as DNA: TGCGCCAGCAGCGACCGGACTAGCGGGAGCGGCGGGGAGCTGTTTTTT.

This chain connects TRBV5-1 to TRBJ1-6; 9 bases match TRBD1. This CDR3 has 15 amino acids. V shed 4 bases, J shed 7 bases, and the junction held 6 bases outside the gene matches. Per the germline V gene, CDR1 is SGHRS and CDR2 is YFSETQ. CDR3 coding DNA: TGCGCCAGCAGCCCATGGACAGGGGACAATTCACCCCTCCACTTT. This sequence encodes CASSPWTGDNSPLHF.

The V call is TRBV6-6, the J call TRBJ1-5, with D tentatively TRBD1 (6 bases). Trimming removed 2 bases from V and 3 bases from J, with 14 bases in between. This CDR3 region has 16 residues. Germline V lookup: CDR1 MNHNY, CDR2 SVGAGI (reference sequence). This CDR3 is CASSYPTGSANQPQHF. The CDR3 bases are TGTGCCAGCAGTTACCCGACAGGATCGGCCAATCAGCCCCAGCATTTT.

The V gene is TRBV19, the J gene TRBJ2-7, with TRBD2 matching 13 bases. Germline assignment: CDR1 LNHDA and CDR2 SQIVND (reference sequence). CDR3 length: 16 residues. V lost 5 bases to trimming and J lost 4 bases; unmatched junction nucleotides: 8. The CDR3: CASSPPGLAGVYEQYF. The CDR3 DNA follows: TGTGCCAGTAGTCCGCCAGGACTAGCGGGAGTTTACGAGCAGTACTTC.

This clone was observed a handful of times. V gene TRBV6-7 combines with J gene TRBJ1-3; D uncertain. TRBV6-7 is identified as an open reading frame with a role that is uncertain. V gave up 2 bases and J gave up 4 bases, with 12 bases separating them. This CDR3 region has 15 residues. For the CDR3, the DNA is TGTGCCAGCAGTTACGCTCGAGGGCGCGGAAACACCATATATTTT. As protein: CASSYARGRGNTIYF.

The rearrangement uses TRBV30 and TRBJ2-5; D is uncertain. The CDR3 runs 14 residues. Germline CDR1 is GTSNPN and CDR2 is SVGIG (reference sequence). Trimming took 0 bases from V and 4 from J, leaving 12 bases between them. The CDR3 sequence: CAWSVLLGRETQYF. The CDR3 DNA reads TGTGCCTGGAGTGTACTTCTTGGTAGAGAGACCCAGTACTTC.

J is TRBJ1-4 and V is TRBV2, with a possible D match to TRBD1 (5 bases). This CDR3 comprises 14 residues. The V gene's germline CDR1 is SNHLY and CDR2 FYNNEI. Trimming left V 6 bases short and J 7 bases short, with 15 bases between. CDR3 DNA: TGTGCCAGCAGCCTGGGGGGGATTGGTGAAAAACTGTTTTTT. Its translation: CASSLGGIGEKLFF.

This clone was recorded once. The rearrangement uses TRBV6-1 and TRBJ1-1; D is unclear. V was trimmed by 11 bases and J by 4 bases, leaving 14 bases between them. The CDR3 length is 12 residues. In germline, CDR1 is MNHNS, CDR2 SASEGT. CDR3 residues: CASLQVATEAFF. DNA for the CDR3: TGTGCCTCCCTTCAGGTCGCCACTGAAGCTTTCTTT.

About this clone: One end of the junction does not line up with germline, which may come from a read error. This specimen includes other DNA sequences encoding the same CDR3. The chain recombines TRBV28 with TRBJ1-2; D perhaps matches TRBD1 (6 bases). Germline assignment: CDR1 MDHEN and CDR2 SYDVKM. The CDR3 totals 13 residues. The CDR3 DNA sequence: TGTGCCAGCAAGTCTACTTGGACAGCCGAAAGATCCTTC. Translation gives CASKSTWTAERSF.

This rearrangement joins TRBV5-1 to TRBJ1-6, with D tentatively TRBD1 (6 bases). The CDR3 contains 14 residues. Trimming removed 6 bases from V and 8 bases from J, with 15 bases in between. Germline CDR1 is SGHRS and CDR2 is YFSETQ. This CDR3 reads CASKSGTTDSPLHF. The CDR3 bases are TGCGCCAGCAAGTCCGGGACAACGGATTCACCCCTCCACTTT.